This passage covers 23 T cell receptor beta chains from one sample sequenced in a study of T cell responses to AZD1222 COVID-19 vaccine (TCRdb year 2021). In the paper's terms, the time point label means: baseline before first vaccination. The library was obtained by the immunoSEQ multiplex PCR assay. TCRdb carries this immuneACCESS record with in-frame sequences only. Its versions omit some clonotypes, under half of them owing to an unresolved V gene in the studies checked, with the rest unexplained. Present in this sample are more than 150,000 clones, 88% of which were seen just once. The ten largest clones capture 0.4% to 0.5% of the sample. Source: peripheral blood, taken on day 0 of AZD1222 vaccination. Receptors were obtained from an adult in good health.

The chain is built from TRBV20-1 and TRBJ1-1; D gene ambiguous. The CDR3 has 11 amino acids. Germline loops: CDR1 DFQATT, CDR2 SNEGSKA (reference sequence). Trimming took off 2 bases at V and 5 bases at J, with 6 bases between the two ends. CDR3 amino acids: CSARSGTEAFF. For the CDR3, the DNA is TGCAGTGCTAGATCCGGGACTGAAGCTTTCTTT.

Comments on this clone: At the DNA level, this CDR3 is encoded by other sequences in the same sample as well. V usage is TRBV9 and J usage is TRBJ2-2; D unclear. The V end was cut by 3 bases, the J end by 1 base, with 4 bases between. The CDR3 totals 13 residues. Germline lookup yields CDR1 SGDLS and CDR2 YYNGEE. The CDR3 DNA sequence: TGTGCCAGCAGCGGGGGGAACACCGGGGAGCTGTTTTTT. This translates into CASSGGNTGELFF. The whole variable domain, remainder taken from reference TRBV9 and TRBJ2-2, is DSGVTQTPKHLITATGQRVTLRCSPRSGDLSVYWYQQSLDQGLQFLIQYYNGEERAKGNILERFSAQQFPDLHSELNLSSLELGDSALYFCASSGGNTGELFFGEGSRLTVL.

The CDR3: CASSTRQLEAFF. CDR3 coding DNA: TGTGCCAGCAGTACCCGGCAGCTTGAAGCTTTCTTT. The chain combines TRBV28 with TRBJ1-1; no firm D call. Germline CDR1 is MDHEN and CDR2 is SYDVKM. V lost 5 bases to trimming and J lost 7 bases, with 11 bases between them. This CDR3 region has 12 residues.

This clone was seen just once. The CDR3 DNA follows: TGTGCCAGCAGCTTGGGGGCAGGGGGCTCCTATAATTCACCCCTCCACTTT. This translates into CASSLGAGGSYNSPLHF. The chain employs TRBV5-4 and TRBJ1-6; 7 positions match TRBD1. Unmatched junction bases numbered 3, after V lost 0 bases and J lost 0 bases. This CDR3 has 17 residues. Germline CDR1 is SGHNT and CDR2 is YYREEE (reference sequence).

The rearrangement joins TRBV19 to TRBJ2-1; D is undetermined. The ends were cut back, 6 bases at V and 7 bases at J, with 16 bases in the middle. CDR3 length: 14 amino acids. Germline CDR1 reads LNHDA; CDR2 reads SQIVND (reference sequence). The CDR3 DNA sequence: TGTGCCAGTAGCTTCGGGTGGATAAAGAATGAGCAGTTCTTC. Protein sequence: CASSFGWIKNEQFF.

The CDR3 region has the DNA TGTGCCTGGAGTGTACGAGGTGGGGGGGTAGCCAAAAACATTCAGTACTTC. Its protein product is CAWSVRGGGVAKNIQYF. This chain connects TRBV30 to TRBJ2-4, with 7 bases lining up with TRBD2. The CDR3 runs to 17 residues. With 0 bases clipped from V and 0 bases from J, the junction kept 8 bases outside the gene matches. The germline V gene has CDR1 GTSNPN and CDR2 SVGIG (reference sequence). Full variable domain (outside the CDR3, taken from reference TRBV30 and TRBJ2-4): SQTIHQWPATLVQPVGSPLSLECTVEGTSNPNLYWYRQAAGRGLQLLFYSVGIGQISSEVPQNLSASRPQDRQFILSSKKLLLSDSGFYLCAWSVRGGGVAKNIQYFGAGTRLSVL.

The V and J genes are TRBV6-5 and TRBJ1-3, with 7 bases aligning to TRBD1. The CDR3 totals 13 residues. Germline-derived CDR1 and CDR2 are MNHEY and SVGAGI. V shed 6 bases, J shed 8 bases, and the junction held 7 bases outside the gene matches. DNA for the CDR3: TGTGCCAGCAGAGGGGCAGGGGGAGACACCATATATTTT. Translated: CASRGAGGDTIYF.

The chain joins TRBV5-6 to TRBJ2-5, with a weak D call TRBD2 (6 bases). The CDR3 runs to 13 residues. The germline V gene encodes CDR1 SGHDT and CDR2 YYEEEE. V was clipped by 4 bases and J by 5 bases, with 12 bases between them. CDR3 sequence reads: CASSEGGAETQYF. The CDR3, as DNA: TGTGCCAGCAGCGAAGGAGGGGCGGAGACCCAGTACTTC.

V usage is TRBV27 and J usage is TRBJ2-1; 7 positions match TRBD2. The CDR3 consists of 15 residues. With 4 bases clipped from V and 10 bases from J, the junction kept 13 bases outside the gene matches. Germline assignment: CDR1 MNHEY and CDR2 SMNVEV (reference sequence). The CDR3 DNA sequence: TGTGCCAGCAGTTCCCAAGCGGGGTTAACGGTGGAGCAGTTCTTC. It yields the protein CASSSQAGLTVEQFF.

The V and J genes are TRBV4-1 and TRBJ2-2, with 7 bases lining up with TRBD1. Trimming cost V 7 bases and J 6 bases; bases outside gene matches: 8. The CDR3 extends over 14 amino acids. Germline values: CDR1 MGHRA, CDR2 YSYEKL. CDR3 nucleotides: TGCGCCAGCACCAAAACAGGGGCGGCCGGGGAGCTGTTTTTT. It is translated as CASTKTGAAGELFF.

CDR3 nucleotides: TGTGCCAGCAGCCCACTACTCGTCGGCTCTGGAAACACCATATATTTT. Residues: CASSPLLVGSGNTIYF. The chain joins TRBV7-8 to TRBJ1-3; unclear D gene. The CDR3 consists of 16 residues. V lost 5 bases, J lost 0 bases, and 14 bases lay in between. CDR1 is SGHVS, CDR2 FQNEAQ, per germline.

The chain is built from TRBV5-1 and TRBJ2-1, with 9 bases identical to TRBD1. Germline-derived CDR1 and CDR2 are SGHRS and YFSETQ. This CDR3 has 17 residues. V lost 0 bases and J lost 8; bases outside the gene matches: 12. CDR3 sequence: CASSLGGPGTGYDEQFF. In nucleotides, the CDR3 is TGCGCCAGCAGCTTGGGCGGACCCGGGACAGGGTATGATGAGCAGTTCTTC.

This rearrangement joins TRBV20-1 to TRBJ1-2, with D possibly being TRBD1 (5 bases). Germline-derived CDR1 and CDR2 are DFQATT and SNEGSKA (reference sequence). The V and J ends lost 3 bases and 1 base respectively, with 15 bases between them. This CDR3 region has 15 residues. CDR3 in DNA: TGCAGTGCTAGTGAATTAGGACACCTTAACTATGGCTACACCTTC. This gives the protein CSASELGHLNYGYTF.

V is TRBV2 and J is TRBJ2-3, with 14 bases aligning to TRBD2. The CDR3 consists of 15 residues. Germline V gene lookup returns CDR1 SNHLY and CDR2 FYNNEI. Trimming cost V 5 bases and J 6 bases; bases outside gene matches: 4. In DNA form, the CDR3 reads TGTGCCAGCAGTCGGGGACTAGCGGGAGACGATACGCAGTATTTT. This gives the protein CASSRGLAGDDTQYF.

The chain employs TRBV6-2 or TRBV6-3 and TRBJ2-5; D not resolved. CDR3 size: 17 residues. The V gene lost 5 bases and the J gene lost 2 bases, with 21 bases spanning the gap. Germline CDR1 and CDR2: MNHEY and SVGEGT. The DNA of the CDR3 is TGTGCCAGCAGTCCCACAGATCCTGGCCCACCTCAAGAGACCCAGTACTTC. The encoded protein is CASSPTDPGPPQETQYF.

The chain employs TRBV7-2 and TRBJ1-2; TRBD1 might be the D (5 bases). The germline CDR1 and CDR2 sequences are SGHTA and FQGNSA. Trimming pared 4 bases from V and 7 bases from J, leaving 13 bases between. This CDR3 is built from 13 residues. CDR3 nucleotide sequence: TGTGCCAGCAGCTCCGGGGCAGGGCCTGGCTACACCTTC. This translates into CASSSGAGPGYTF. Complete variable domain (other parts from reference TRBV7-2 and TRBJ1-2): GAGVSQSPSNKVTEKGKDVELRCDPISGHTALYWYRQSLGQGLEFLIYFQGNSAPDKSGLPSDRFSAERTGGSVSTLTIQRTQQEDSAVYLCASSSGAGPGYTFGSGTRLTVV.

V and J are TRBV7-9 and TRBJ2-2, with TRBD2 as a possible D gene (6 bases). The V gene's germline CDR1 is SEHNR and CDR2 FQNEAQ (reference sequence). The V and J ends lost 7 bases and 7 bases respectively, with 16 bases between them. CDR3 size: 14 residues. In nucleotides, the CDR3 is TGTGCCAGCACTAGAGTCTGGGGGGACGGGGAGCTGTTTTTT. Translated: CASTRVWGDGELFF.

The chain employs TRBV11-2 and TRBJ1-3, with D uncertain. The V end was cut by 1 base, the J end by 0 bases, with 7 bases between. Germline lookup yields CDR1 SGHAT and CDR2 FQNNGV. This CDR3 is built from 15 residues. The CDR3 reads CASSLVKLSGNTIYF. The CDR3 nucleotides read TGTGCCAGCAGCTTAGTTAAGCTCTCTGGAAACACCATATATTTT.

This clone was picked up a small number of times. This sequence joins TRBV19 and TRBJ2-7; D is possibly TRBD1 or TRBD2 (5 bases each). Germline lookup yields CDR1 LNHDA and CDR2 SQIVND (reference sequence). The V end lost 6 bases, the J end lost 3 bases, and 12 bases lay between the germline ends. The CDR3 has 13 amino acids. The CDR3 loop reads CASSPGGGYEQYF. The CDR3 DNA reads TGTGCCAGTAGCCCTGGTGGGGGCTACGAGCAGTACTTC.

The chain couples TRBV24-1 to TRBJ1-1; 9 bases are shared with TRBD1. This CDR3 region has 15 residues. V shed 4 bases, J shed 5 bases, and the junction held 7 bases outside the gene matches. From germline, CDR1 is KGHDR and CDR2 SFDVKD. The CDR3 nucleotides read TGTGCCACCAGTGACTCCGGGACAGGGAAAACTGAAGCTTTCTTT. Translated: CATSDSGTGKTEAFF.

The chain employs TRBV5-1 and TRBJ1-6, with no clear D. The ends were cut back, 0 bases at V and 13 bases at J, with 11 bases in the middle. Per the germline V gene, CDR1 is SGHRS and CDR2 is YFSETQ. The CDR3 consists of 13 residues. This chain's CDR3 is CASSLALGVPLHF. The CDR3 nucleotides read TGCGCCAGCAGCTTGGCATTGGGAGTCCCCCTCCACTTT.

The chain is built from TRBV15 and TRBJ1-5; D call uncertain. Germline CDR1 and CDR2: LNHNV and YYDKDF (reference sequence). The length of the CDR3 is 17 residues. V was shortened by 0 bases and J by 3 bases, with 15 bases between the two germline ends. In nucleotides, the CDR3 is TGTGCCACCAGCAGAGATAAAGGAGCGGGGTTCAATCAGCCCCAGCATTTT. Translating it yields CATSRDKGAGFNQPQHF.

The V gene is TRBV25-1, the J gene TRBJ1-4; D remains ambiguous. V was pared by 1 base and J by 1 base, with 10 bases between. Germline loops: CDR1 MGHDK, CDR2 SYGVNS. The CDR3 is made up of 16 amino acids. The CDR3 here is CASSESVTRTNEKLFF. The CDR3 DNA follows: TGTGCCAGCAGTGAATCGGTCACCCGAACTAATGAAAAACTGTTTTTT.